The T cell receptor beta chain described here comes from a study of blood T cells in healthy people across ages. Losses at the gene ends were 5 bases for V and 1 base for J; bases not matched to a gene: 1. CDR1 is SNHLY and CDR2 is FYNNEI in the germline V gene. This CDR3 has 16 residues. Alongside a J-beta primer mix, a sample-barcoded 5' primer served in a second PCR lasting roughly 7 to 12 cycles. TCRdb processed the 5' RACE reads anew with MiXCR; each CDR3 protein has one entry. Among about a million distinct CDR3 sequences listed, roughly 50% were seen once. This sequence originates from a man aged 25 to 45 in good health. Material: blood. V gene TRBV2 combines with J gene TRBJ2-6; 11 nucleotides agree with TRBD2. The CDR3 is CASSTSGGSGANVLTF. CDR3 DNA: TGTGCCAGCAGTACTAGCGGGGGTTCTGGGGCCAACGTCCTGACTTTC.